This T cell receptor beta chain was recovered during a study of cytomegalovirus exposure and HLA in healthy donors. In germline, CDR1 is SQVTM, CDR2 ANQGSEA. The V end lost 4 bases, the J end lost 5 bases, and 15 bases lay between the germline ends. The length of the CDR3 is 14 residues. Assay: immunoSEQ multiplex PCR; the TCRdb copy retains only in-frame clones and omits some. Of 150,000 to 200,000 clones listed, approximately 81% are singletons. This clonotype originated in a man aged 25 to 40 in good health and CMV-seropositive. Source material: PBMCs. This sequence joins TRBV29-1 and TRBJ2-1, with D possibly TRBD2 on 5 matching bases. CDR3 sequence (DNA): TGCAGCGTTGTCAGTGGAGTACTAGACAATGAGCAGTTCTTC. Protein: CSVVSGVLDNEQFF.